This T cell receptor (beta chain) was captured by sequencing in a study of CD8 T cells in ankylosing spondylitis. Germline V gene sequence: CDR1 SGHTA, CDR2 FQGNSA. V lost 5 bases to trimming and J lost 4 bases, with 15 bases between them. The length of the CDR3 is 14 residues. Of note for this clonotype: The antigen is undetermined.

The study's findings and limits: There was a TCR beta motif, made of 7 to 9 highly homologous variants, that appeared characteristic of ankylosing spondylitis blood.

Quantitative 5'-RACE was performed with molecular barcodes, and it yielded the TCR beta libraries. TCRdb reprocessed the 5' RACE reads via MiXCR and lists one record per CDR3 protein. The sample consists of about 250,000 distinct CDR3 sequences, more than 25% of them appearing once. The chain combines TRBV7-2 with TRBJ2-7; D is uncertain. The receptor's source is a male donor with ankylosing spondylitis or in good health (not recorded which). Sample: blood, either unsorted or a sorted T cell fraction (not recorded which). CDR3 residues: CASSTLGRIYEQYF. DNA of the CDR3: TGTGCCAGCAGCACCCTGGGCAGGATATACGAGCAGTACTTC.